The rows below give T cell receptor beta chains drawn from one sample of a study of CD8 T cells in Susac syndrome. TCRdb analysed the immunoSEQ multiplex PCR reads with MiXCR anew, one entry per CDR3 protein. The sample has about 400,000 distinct CDR3 sequences, approximately 85% seen once. The material sequenced was CD8+ T cells from PBMCs. Source of these receptors: a human donor with multiple sclerosis. Each CDR3 is given with its conserved first and last residue. Each record gives: J gene, V gene, D gene, clone size, CDR3 DNA, CDR3 protein. The D gene is left open where the match is weak. For some rows the clone size is stated as once, few or many, or as a class when expanded; others skip it.

j_gene: TRBJ2-7
v_gene: TRBV20-1
d_gene: TRBD1
abundance: few
CDR3nt: TGCAGTGCTAGAGATATTGACGGACAGGGGGCCAGAACCTACGAGCAGTACTTC
CDR3aa: CSARDIDGQGARTYEQYF

j_gene: TRBJ2-1
v_gene: TRBV28
d_gene: .
abundance: .
CDR3nt: TGTGCCAGCAGCTCTGCCCTGGGAGGTGGTGAGCAGTTCTTC
CDR3aa: CASSSALGGGEQFF

j_gene: TRBJ2-7
v_gene: TRBV12-5
d_gene: .
abundance: .
CDR3nt: TGTGCTAGTGGTTTGGTGGCTTCCTACGAGCAGTACTTC
CDR3aa: CASGLVASYEQYF

j_gene: TRBJ2-7
v_gene: TRBV19
d_gene: TRBD2
abundance: .
CDR3nt: TGTGCCACTTCACTAGCGGGGCTGACCTCCTACGAGCAGTACTTC
CDR3aa: CATSLAGLTSYEQYF

j_gene: TRBJ1-2
v_gene: TRBV20-1
d_gene: .
abundance: .
CDR3nt: TGCAGTGCTAGAGATCATATTGGAGACCTCGACTATGGCTACACCTTC
CDR3aa: CSARDHIGDLDYGYTF

j_gene: TRBJ2-7
v_gene: TRBV4-1
d_gene: TRBD2
abundance: .
CDR3nt: TGCGCCAGCAGCCAAGTAGGCGGGGGGGCCAACGAGCAGTACTTC
CDR3aa: CASSQVGGGANEQYF

j_gene: TRBJ1-5
v_gene: TRBV7-8
d_gene: .
abundance: .
CDR3nt: TGTGCCAGCAGCCCTTGGAATCAGCCCCAGCATTTT
CDR3aa: CASSPWNQPQHF

j_gene: TRBJ2-3
v_gene: TRBV5-8
d_gene: .
abundance: once
CDR3nt: TGTGCCAGCAGCCTGCCTCGGGAGGGGGCCGACACAGATACGCAGTATTTT
CDR3aa: CASSLPREGADTDTQYF

j_gene: TRBJ2-1
v_gene: TRBV5-1
d_gene: TRBD1
abundance: .
CDR3nt: TGCGCCAGCATGACCGGGACAGGGACGTACAATGAGCAGTTCTTC
CDR3aa: CASMTGTGTYNEQFF

j_gene: TRBJ2-7
v_gene: TRBV30
d_gene: .
abundance: .
CDR3nt: TGTGCCTGGACGGAGGGGGCAGGATTCTACGAGCAGTACTTC
CDR3aa: CAWTEGAGFYEQYF

j_gene: TRBJ2-7
v_gene: TRBV12-3/TRBV12-4
d_gene: .
abundance: .
CDR3nt: TGTGCCAGCAGAGACTCCGGGCTCTCCTACGAGCAGTACTTC
CDR3aa: CASRDSGLSYEQYF

j_gene: TRBJ2-1
v_gene: TRBV7-9
d_gene: .
abundance: .
CDR3nt: TGTGCCAGCAGTCGGAAAGGGACCTACTACAATGAGCAGTTCTTC
CDR3aa: CASSRKGTYYNEQFF

j_gene: TRBJ2-3
v_gene: TRBV30
d_gene: .
abundance: once
CDR3nt: TGTGCCTGGAGTGTAATTAACAGGCGGGGAGATACGCAGTATTTT
CDR3aa: CAWSVINRRGDTQYF

j_gene: TRBJ2-7
v_gene: TRBV7-4
d_gene: TRBD1
abundance: .
CDR3nt: TGTGCCAGCAGCGCCCCCGGGACAGGGTCGAACGAGCAGTACTTC
CDR3aa: CASSAPGTGSNEQYF

j_gene: TRBJ2-7
v_gene: TRBV4-1
d_gene: .
abundance: .
CDR3nt: TGCGCCAGCAGCCAGGGTCCGTTGGGGGCCTACGAGCAGTACTTC
CDR3aa: CASSQGPLGAYEQYF

j_gene: TRBJ2-7
v_gene: TRBV30
d_gene: .
abundance: .
CDR3nt: TGTGCCTGGAGTGTAAGAGAGACAGCAGTCTACGAGCAGTACTTC
CDR3aa: CAWSVRETAVYEQYF

j_gene: TRBJ2-7
v_gene: TRBV28
d_gene: .
abundance: once
CDR3nt: TGTGCCAGCAGGGCGGAAACAGCCTCAAACACCTACGAGCAGTACTTC
CDR3aa: CASRAETASNTYEQYF

j_gene: TRBJ1-1
v_gene: TRBV30
d_gene: .
abundance: .
CDR3nt: TGTGCCTGGAGGGCTAGAGGTATTTTCGCTGAAGCTTTCTTT
CDR3aa: CAWRARGIFAEAFF

j_gene: TRBJ2-5
v_gene: TRBV5-4
d_gene: .
abundance: .
CDR3nt: TGTGCCATCGACGGGGGAAAGGAAGCGAGAGAGACCCAGTACTTC
CDR3aa: CAIDGGKEARETQYF

j_gene: TRBJ2-7
v_gene: TRBV29-1
d_gene: .
abundance: .
CDR3nt: TGCAGCGTTGAAGATCGGACTGGCGAGCAGTACTTC
CDR3aa: CSVEDRTGEQYF

j_gene: TRBJ2-7
v_gene: TRBV5-1
d_gene: TRBD1
abundance: .
CDR3nt: TGCGCCAGCAGCTTGGACAGGGGTCTGGACGAGCAGTACTTC
CDR3aa: CASSLDRGLDEQYF

j_gene: TRBJ1-5
v_gene: TRBV19
d_gene: .
abundance: .
CDR3nt: TGTGCCAGTAGTATAGTGGAGGGCCGAGGGCCCCAGCATTTT
CDR3aa: CASSIVEGRGPQHF

j_gene: TRBJ1-1
v_gene: TRBV20-1
d_gene: .
abundance: .
CDR3nt: TGCAGTGCCCTCGAAAAGGGGGTCGGCACTGAAGCTTTCTTT
CDR3aa: CSALEKGVGTEAFF

j_gene: TRBJ2-7
v_gene: TRBV7-6
d_gene: .
abundance: .
CDR3nt: TGTGCCAGCAGCTTAGAACGTCCTATCGACGAGCAGTACTTC
CDR3aa: CASSLERPIDEQYF

j_gene: TRBJ2-1
v_gene: TRBV27
d_gene: .
abundance: .
CDR3nt: TGTGCCAGCAGTTCATCGAGACAGAATTACAATGAGCAGTTCTTC
CDR3aa: CASSSSRQNYNEQFF

j_gene: TRBJ2-3
v_gene: TRBV6-1
d_gene: TRBD2
abundance: .
CDR3nt: TGTGCCAGCAGCCGACTAGCGGGGGGATCCGATACGCAGTATTTT
CDR3aa: CASSRLAGGSDTQYF

j_gene: TRBJ2-5
v_gene: TRBV4-1
d_gene: .
abundance: .
CDR3nt: TGCGCCAGCAGCCAAGCGGGGGGCTCGGTAGAGACCCAGTACTTC
CDR3aa: CASSQAGGSVETQYF

j_gene: TRBJ2-3
v_gene: TRBV6-1
d_gene: TRBD2
abundance: .
CDR3nt: TGTGCCAGCAGTGAACTAGCGGGAGGCCAAGATACGCAGTATTTT
CDR3aa: CASSELAGGQDTQYF

j_gene: TRBJ1-2
v_gene: TRBV6-5
d_gene: .
abundance: .
CDR3nt: TGTGCCAGCAGTTACGGAGGCAATGGCTACACCTTC
CDR3aa: CASSYGGNGYTF

j_gene: TRBJ1-1
v_gene: TRBV20-1
d_gene: TRBD1
abundance: .
CDR3nt: TGCAGTGCTAGGTCAGGGGGCGAAACTGAAGCTTTCTTT
CDR3aa: CSARSGGETEAFF

j_gene: TRBJ1-1
v_gene: TRBV20-1
d_gene: TRBD1
abundance: .
CDR3nt: TGCAGTGCTCCCGGACAGGGGGCAGGGGGAGCTTTCTTT
CDR3aa: CSAPGQGAGGAFF

j_gene: TRBJ2-1
v_gene: TRBV5-1
d_gene: TRBD1
abundance: .
CDR3nt: TGCGCCAGCAGCTTGGCGACAGGGTCCTACAATGAGCAGTTCTTC
CDR3aa: CASSLATGSYNEQFF

j_gene: TRBJ2-3
v_gene: TRBV5-4
d_gene: TRBD2
abundance: .
CDR3nt: TGTGCCAGCAGCTTGGCGGGGGGACTAGCGTTTCCCACAGATACGCAGTATTTT
CDR3aa: CASSLAGGLAFPTDTQYF

j_gene: TRBJ2-1
v_gene: TRBV27
d_gene: TRBD1
abundance: .
CDR3nt: TGTGCCAGCAGTTTGACAGGGGAGGTCAATGAGCAGTTCTTC
CDR3aa: CASSLTGEVNEQFF

j_gene: TRBJ2-7
v_gene: TRBV6-5
d_gene: TRBD1
abundance: .
CDR3nt: TGTGCCAGCAGTTACTATGGGACAGCCGCCTACGAGCAGTACTTC
CDR3aa: CASSYYGTAAYEQYF

j_gene: TRBJ1-1
v_gene: TRBV19
d_gene: TRBD1
abundance: .
CDR3nt: TGTGCCAGTAGTGCGGGACAGGAAGCTTTCTTT
CDR3aa: CASSAGQEAFF

j_gene: TRBJ2-5
v_gene: TRBV7-8
d_gene: TRBD2
abundance: once
CDR3nt: TGTGCCAGCAGCTGGGACTTGGGACTAGCGGAAGAGACCCAGTACTTC
CDR3aa: CASSWDLGLAEETQYF

j_gene: TRBJ2-7
v_gene: TRBV19
d_gene: .
abundance: .
CDR3nt: TGTGCCAGTAGGGCCGGCTACGAGCAGTACTTC
CDR3aa: CASRAGYEQYF

j_gene: TRBJ1-4
v_gene: TRBV11-2
d_gene: .
abundance: few
CDR3nt: TGTGCCAGCAGCGGATCAGTTCTCCCTAATGAAAAACTGTTTTTT
CDR3aa: CASSGSVLPNEKLFF

j_gene: TRBJ2-3
v_gene: TRBV27
d_gene: TRBD2
abundance: .
CDR3nt: TGTGCCAGCAGTTCTTGGACTAGCGGCTACACAGATACGCAGTATTTT
CDR3aa: CASSSWTSGYTDTQYF

j_gene: TRBJ2-1
v_gene: TRBV30
d_gene: .
abundance: .
CDR3nt: TGTGCCTGCATCTCGGAATTGGGCTACAATGAGCAGTTCTTC
CDR3aa: CACISELGYNEQFF

j_gene: TRBJ2-1
v_gene: TRBV6-5
d_gene: TRBD2
abundance: .
CDR3nt: TGTGCCAGCAGTTACTTTTTTAGCGGGGGGGCCGACAATGAGCAGTTCTTC
CDR3aa: CASSYFFSGGADNEQFF

j_gene: TRBJ2-7
v_gene: TRBV27
d_gene: .
abundance: .
CDR3nt: TGTGCCAGCAGTCCCATCGACAAGGCCTACGAGCAGTACTTC
CDR3aa: CASSPIDKAYEQYF

j_gene: TRBJ1-1
v_gene: TRBV6-6
d_gene: .
abundance: .
CDR3nt: TGTGCCAGCAGTTACGGGAGGGAAGCTTTCTTT
CDR3aa: CASSYGREAFF

j_gene: TRBJ2-1
v_gene: TRBV6-6
d_gene: .
abundance: .
CDR3nt: TGTGCCACCGGCCGCGGAAATGAGCAGTTCTTC
CDR3aa: CATGRGNEQFF

j_gene: TRBJ2-7
v_gene: TRBV30
d_gene: .
abundance: .
CDR3nt: TGTGCCTGGACCCTAGACCGGTACGAGCAGTACTTC
CDR3aa: CAWTLDRYEQYF

j_gene: TRBJ1-1
v_gene: TRBV30
d_gene: .
abundance: .
CDR3nt: TGTGCCTGGAGTCTCGACAGTGACACTGAAGCTTTCTTT
CDR3aa: CAWSLDSDTEAFF

j_gene: TRBJ2-7
v_gene: TRBV6-5
d_gene: TRBD1
abundance: few
CDR3nt: TGTGCCAGCAGTTACCAGGGACAGCGTTACGAGCAGTACTTC
CDR3aa: CASSYQGQRYEQYF

j_gene: TRBJ2-3
v_gene: TRBV5-4
d_gene: .
abundance: .
CDR3nt: TGTGCCAGCAGCCCTGGACCACTCACAGATACGCAGTATTTT
CDR3aa: CASSPGPLTDTQYF

j_gene: TRBJ2-1
v_gene: TRBV28
d_gene: .
abundance: .
CDR3nt: TGTGCCAGCAGTTCCGGGGTTGGATACAATGAGCAGTTCTTC
CDR3aa: CASSSGVGYNEQFF

j_gene: TRBJ1-3
v_gene: TRBV6-1
d_gene: .
abundance: .
CDR3nt: TGTGCCAGCAGTGAAGCGCTGGGCAAGCGAAACACCATATATTTT
CDR3aa: CASSEALGKRNTIYF

j_gene: TRBJ1-1
v_gene: TRBV19
d_gene: .
abundance: .
CDR3nt: TGTGCCAGTATGGGAGAACTCTGGGACACTGAAGCTTTCTTT
CDR3aa: CASMGELWDTEAFF

j_gene: TRBJ2-5
v_gene: TRBV30
d_gene: .
abundance: .
CDR3nt: TGTGCCTGGAGTGTACAGGCAACAGGGTTGGAAGAGACCCAGTACTTC
CDR3aa: CAWSVQATGLEETQYF

j_gene: TRBJ2-5
v_gene: TRBV12-5
d_gene: .
abundance: few
CDR3nt: TGTGCTAGTGGTTTTGGGGAGACCCAGTACTTC
CDR3aa: CASGFGETQYF

j_gene: TRBJ2-1
v_gene: TRBV19
d_gene: TRBD2
abundance: .
CDR3nt: TGTGCCACCCGATCGGGACTAGCGGGGGCGGATGAGCAGTTCTTC
CDR3aa: CATRSGLAGADEQFF

j_gene: TRBJ2-1
v_gene: TRBV20-1
d_gene: .
abundance: .
CDR3nt: TGCAGTGCTGAATTGGACCACCATAGGTTAAGGGATGAGCAGTTCTTC
CDR3aa: CSAELDHHRLRDEQFF

j_gene: TRBJ1-1
v_gene: TRBV20-1
d_gene: .
abundance: .
CDR3nt: TGCAGTGCTAGGGCCGTAGGGTCGGCTGAAGCTTTCTTT
CDR3aa: CSARAVGSAEAFF

j_gene: TRBJ2-1
v_gene: TRBV19
d_gene: TRBD2
abundance: .
CDR3nt: TGTGCCAGTAGCAATTCCTCTACTAGCGGATCCTACAATGAGCAGTTCTTC
CDR3aa: CASSNSSTSGSYNEQFF

j_gene: TRBJ1-5
v_gene: TRBV12-3/TRBV12-4
d_gene: TRBD1
abundance: .
CDR3nt: TGTGCCAGCAGTTTAAGGGGACAGATCAATCAGCCCCAGCATTTT
CDR3aa: CASSLRGQINQPQHF

j_gene: TRBJ2-7
v_gene: TRBV28
d_gene: TRBD1
abundance: .
CDR3nt: TGTGCCAGCAGTTTAGACAGGGGGCTTCCTCACGAGCAGTACTTC
CDR3aa: CASSLDRGLPHEQYF